This T cell receptor beta chain emerged from a study of T cells in narcolepsy. The overall study: Enrolled donors included narcolepsy type 1 or type 2 patients and healthy controls.

TCRdb's copy holds only in-frame clones and misses some; the assay was immunoSEQ multiplex PCR. The sample has fewer than 40,000 clones; roughly 77% are singletons. Sequencing was performed on memory (CD45RA-) CD4+ T cells from blood. This clonotype was sampled from a human donor in good health.

The CDR3 region has the DNA TGTGCCAGCAGCGATAGGGCCGGTCGTAATGAAGCTTTCTTT. Translated, it gives CASSDRAGRNEAFF. The rearrangement links TRBV9 to TRBJ1-1, with D uncertain. There are 14 residues in the CDR3. Between the trimmed V and J ends, which lost 3 bases and 7 bases, there was a span of 16 bases. Germline lookup yields CDR1 SGDLS and CDR2 YYNGEE.